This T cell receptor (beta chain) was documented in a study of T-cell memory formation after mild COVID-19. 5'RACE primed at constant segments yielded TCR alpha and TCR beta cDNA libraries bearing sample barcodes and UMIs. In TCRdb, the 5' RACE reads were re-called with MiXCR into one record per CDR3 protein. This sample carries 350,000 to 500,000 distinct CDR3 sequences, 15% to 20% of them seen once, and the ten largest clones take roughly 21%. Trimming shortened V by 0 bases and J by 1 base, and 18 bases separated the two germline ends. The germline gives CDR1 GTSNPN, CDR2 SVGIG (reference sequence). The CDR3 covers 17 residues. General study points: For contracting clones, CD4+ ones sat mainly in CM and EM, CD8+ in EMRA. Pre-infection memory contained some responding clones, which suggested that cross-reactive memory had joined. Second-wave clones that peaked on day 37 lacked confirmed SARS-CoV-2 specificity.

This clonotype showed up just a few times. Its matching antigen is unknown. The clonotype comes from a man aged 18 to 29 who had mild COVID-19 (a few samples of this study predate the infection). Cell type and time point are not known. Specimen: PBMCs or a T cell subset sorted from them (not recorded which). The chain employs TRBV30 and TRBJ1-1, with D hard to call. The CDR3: CAWSVSKLLISNTEAFF. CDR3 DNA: TGTGCCTGGAGTGTAAGCAAGCTCCTAATCTCGAACACTGAAGCTTTCTTT.